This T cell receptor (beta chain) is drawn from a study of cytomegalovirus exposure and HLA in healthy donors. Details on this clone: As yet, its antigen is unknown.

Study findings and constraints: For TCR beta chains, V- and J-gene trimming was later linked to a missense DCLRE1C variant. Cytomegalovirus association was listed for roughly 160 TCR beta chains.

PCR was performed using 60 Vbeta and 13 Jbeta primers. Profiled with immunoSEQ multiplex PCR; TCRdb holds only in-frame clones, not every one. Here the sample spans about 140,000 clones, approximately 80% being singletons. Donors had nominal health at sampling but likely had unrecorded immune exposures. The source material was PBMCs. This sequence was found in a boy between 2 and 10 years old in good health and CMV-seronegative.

CDR3 region: CASSFQWVAERETQETQYF. The DNA of the CDR3 is TGTGCCAGCAGTTTTCAGTGGGTAGCGGAACGAGAGACACAAGAGACCCAGTACTTC. The gene calls are TRBV28 and TRBJ2-5; TRBD2 is a possible D gene (6 bases). Germline CDR1 MDHEN, CDR2 SYDVKM. The CDR3 is made up of 19 amino acids. V was pared by 3 bases and J by 2 bases, with 25 bases between.